This TCR beta chain was sequenced in a study of blood T cell repertoires in COVID-19. At the level of the study: Collection of acute and convalescent COVID-19 samples took place in the United States, Italy and Spain.

Repertoires were generated with immunoSEQ multiplex PCR, while TCRdb's copy carries only in-frame clones and drops some. The sample lists around 170,000 clones, approximately 80% seen once, with roughly 14% in the top ten. This clone was counted once. This receptor was obtained from a man aged 60-69 years who had been exposed to COVID-19. The sequenced material came from PBMCs or T cells enriched from blood (not recorded which).

Here the CDR3 DNA reads TGTGCCAGCGGACAGGGAAGATCACCCCTCCACTTT. Its protein product is CASGQGRSPLHF. This chain joins TRBV25-1 and TRBJ1-6; TRBD1 matches at 8 bases. The J segment lost 10 bases and the V segment lost 8 bases, leaving 4 bases of the junction unmatched. The CDR3 runs to 12 residues. The germline CDR1 and CDR2 sequences are MGHDK and SYGVNS.